This TCR beta chain was recovered during a study of T-cell reconstitution after alpha-beta-depleted transplantation in children. Preparing the TCRbeta library involved the use of unique molecular identifiers. From the PCR reads, TCRdb called clonotypes with MiXCR, one entry per CDR3 protein. The profile shows around 380,000 distinct CDR3 sequences, roughly a tenth of them singletons. V was trimmed by 0 bases and J by 3 bases, leaving 16 bases between them. Germline CDR1 and CDR2: DFQATT and SNEGSKA (reference sequence). CDR3 length: 16 residues. This clonotype was picked up many times. This receptor was identified in a human donor who donated a stem cell graft to a child with acute myeloid leukemia. This chain links TRBV20-1 with TRBJ2-3; possibly TRBD2 for D (6 bases). Sequencing was performed on PBMCs from the stem cell graft donor, taken from the stem cell graft. The CDR3 DNA reads as TGCAGTGCTAGAGATCTGGTCGGGGGATGGACAGATACGCAGTATTTT. This codes for CSARDLVGGWTDTQYF.